The subject of this entry is one T cell receptor beta chain. The data stem from a study of a mutant IDH1 vaccine in newly diagnosed glioma. Overall study context: Treated patients had a mean age of around 40 years and a sex split that was roughly 60% male and roughly 40% female. Beforehand, treatment had been radiotherapy, temozolomide, or both; the majority received both.

Time point here: baseline, week 1 (first vaccination visit). Treatment here: pre-vaccination baseline after standard-of-care therapy. Trimming took off 1 base at V and 5 bases at J, with 10 bases between the two ends. Germline-derived CDR1 and CDR2 are SGHTS and YDEGEE. The CDR3 length is 14 residues. Measured with immunoSEQ multiplex PCR; TCRdb has only the in-frame clones, and not every one. This sample has some 15,000 clones, with 75% to 90% found just once. V gene TRBV5-8 combines with J gene TRBJ1-5; no clear D. The sequence derives from a woman between 40 and 55 years old with glioma. Some clones in this sample may be carry-over from other donors' samples. The sample was PBMCs, taken from a glioma patient treated with radiotherapy, temozolomide or both. This CDR3 is CASSLRSGYQPQHF. As DNA, the CDR3 is TGTGCCAGCAGCTTGAGGTCTGGATATCAGCCCCAGCATTTT.